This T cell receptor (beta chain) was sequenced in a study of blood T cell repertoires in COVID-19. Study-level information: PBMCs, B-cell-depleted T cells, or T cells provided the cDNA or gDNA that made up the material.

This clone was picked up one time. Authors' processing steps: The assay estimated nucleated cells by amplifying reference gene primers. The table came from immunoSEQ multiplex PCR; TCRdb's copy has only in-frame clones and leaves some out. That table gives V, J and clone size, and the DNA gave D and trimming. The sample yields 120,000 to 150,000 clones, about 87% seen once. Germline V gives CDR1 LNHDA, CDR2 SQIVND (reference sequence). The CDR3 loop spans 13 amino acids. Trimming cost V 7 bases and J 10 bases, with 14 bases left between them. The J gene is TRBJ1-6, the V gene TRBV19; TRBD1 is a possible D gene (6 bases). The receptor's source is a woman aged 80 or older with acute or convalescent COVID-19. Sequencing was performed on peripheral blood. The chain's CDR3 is CASNEQGASPLHF. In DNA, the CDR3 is TGTGCCAGTAACGAACAGGGAGCCTCACCCCTCCACTTT.